These 14 T cell receptor beta chains came from one sample sequenced in a study of CD8 T cells in ankylosing spondylitis. TCRdb independently ran MiXCR on the 5' RACE reads; one entry per CDR3 protein. The top ten hold just over 1% of the sample, which has roughly 440,000 distinct CDR3 sequences, approximately 17% seen once. No antigen has been assigned to these receptors. Whole-study results and caveats: What seemed typical of ankylosing spondylitis blood was a TCR beta motif built from several highly homologous variants.

Sequenced material: blood, either unsorted or a sorted T cell fraction (not recorded which). These receptors were obtained from a male donor with ankylosing spondylitis.

The chain couples TRBV3-1 to TRBJ2-3; D call uncertain. The J call may not be correct, given that the DNA end is closer to TRBJ1-5. The CDR3 runs to 15 residues. Per germline, CDR1 LGHDT and CDR2 YNNKEL (reference sequence). The CDR3 is CASSQERANTDTQHF. CDR3 DNA sequence: TGTGCCAGCAGCCAAGAGCGGGCTAACACAGATACGCAGCATTTT.

This clonotype was detected ten times or more. The V and J genes are TRBV12-3 or TRBV12-4 and TRBJ2-1; 7 bases are a match to TRBD2. This CDR3 comprises 11 residues. Trimming at V came to 6 bases and at J to 10 bases, leaving 3 bases not matched to a gene. The CDR3: CASSSSGEQFF. The CDR3 DNA reads as TGTGCCAGCAGCTCTAGCGGCGAGCAGTTCTTC.

This clonotype showed up just a few times. The chain carries TRBV5-6 and TRBJ2-3; D is possibly TRBD1 (6 bases). This CDR3 has 17 residues. Germline V gene data show CDR1 as SGHDT and CDR2 as YYEEEE. V was cut by 1 base and J by 2 bases, with 17 bases left in between. This CDR3 is CASSLLAKAGDTDTQYF. The CDR3 DNA is TGTGCCAGCAGCTTGTTAGCAAAGGCAGGGGACACAGATACGCAGTATTTT.

This clonotype was picked up a small number of times. This may be a read error, as it is one base from a much larger clone. The chain uses TRBV6-2 or TRBV6-3 and TRBJ1-1; no firm D call. The CDR3 consists of 13 residues. Germline V gives CDR1 MNHEY, CDR2 SVGEGT. V was pared by 2 bases and J by 1 base, with 5 bases between. CDR3 nucleotide sequence: TGTGCCAGCAGTTACGAGGGGAACACTGAAGCTTTCTTT. Residues: CASSYEGNTEAFF.

This clonotype was observed many times. This sequence joins TRBV12-3 or TRBV12-4 and TRBJ2-1; D is perhaps TRBD1 (6 bases). Trimming removed 6 bases from V and 10 bases from J, with 22 bases in between. CDR3 length: 15 residues. CDR3 residues: CASRTRDTPLVEQFF. The CDR3 region has the DNA TGTGCCAGCAGAACCCGGGACACTCCCTTGGTAGAGCAGTTCTTC.

The sample holds many counts of this clonotype. V is TRBV29-1 and J is TRBJ1-2, with D unclear. The ends were cut back, 3 bases at V and 8 bases at J, with 10 bases in the middle. Germline lookup yields CDR1 SQVTM and CDR2 ANQGSEA. This CDR3 contains 11 residues. CDR3 sequence: CSVEGTWGYTF. The CDR3 bases are TGCAGCGTTGAGGGCACGTGGGGCTACACCTTC.

This clonotype was counted between two and nine times. The chain joins TRBV7-6 to TRBJ2-7, with a possible D match to TRBD2 (5 bases). The CDR3 loop spans 15 amino acids. V lost 0 bases and J 0 bases, leaving 9 bases between the germline ends. Per germline, CDR1 SGHVS and CDR2 FNYEAQ. CDR3 sequence reads: CASSLAGDPSYEQYF. CDR3 bases: TGTGCCAGCAGCTTAGCGGGAGACCCCTCCTACGAGCAGTACTTC.

The CDR3 is CASSEARDRGLGYTF. The CDR3 coding sequence is TGTGCCAGCAGTGAAGCAAGGGACAGGGGGCTTGGCTACACCTTC. The genes are TRBV2 and TRBJ1-2, with 12 bases identical to TRBD1. CDR1 SNHLY and CDR2 FYNNEI come from the germline V gene. Trimming removed 0 bases from V and 7 bases from J; junction bases left unmatched: 3. CDR3 length equals 15 residues. The full variable domain, its missing parts supplied by reference TRBV2 and TRBJ1-2, is EPEVTQTPSHQVTQMGQEVILRCVPISNHLYFYWYRQILGQKVEFLVSFYNNEISEKSEIFDDQFSVERPDGSNFTLKIRSTKLEDSAMYFCASSEARDRGLGYTFGSGTRLTVV.

This clonotype was observed a handful of times. This chain connects TRBV20-1 to TRBJ1-5; 7 bases align to TRBD1. The CDR3 has 13 amino acids. Germline assignment: CDR1 DFQATT and CDR2 SNEGSKA (reference sequence). The V and J ends lost 4 bases and 7 bases, in that order; junction bases with no gene match: 7. The chain's CDR3 is CSAIRDSGQPQHF. The CDR3 region has the DNA TGCAGTGCTATCCGGGACAGCGGACAGCCCCAGCATTTT.

The table lists this clonotype with many counts. The chain recombines TRBV20-1 with TRBJ2-1; TRBD1 or TRBD2 may be the D gene (5 bases each). Looked up from germline, CDR1 is DFQATT and CDR2 is SNEGSKA (reference sequence). The germline V and J ends were trimmed by 5 bases and 8 bases, with 16 bases remaining between them. This CDR3 is 13 amino acids long. The CDR3: CSALTGASDEQFF. The CDR3, as DNA: TGCAGTGCTCTCACCGGGGCCTCCGATGAGCAGTTCTTC.

The chain is built from TRBV5-1 and TRBJ2-1; a weak D match, TRBD2 (6 bases). V lost 4 bases to trimming and J lost 3 bases, with 11 bases between them. The CDR3 length is 14 residues. Germline V lookup: CDR1 SGHRS, CDR2 YFSETQ. This CDR3 reads CASSPTDYYNEQFF. The CDR3 DNA sequence: TGCGCCAGCAGCCCGACGGACTACTACAATGAGCAGTTCTTC.

CDR3 residues: CATSRDKLIGNTIYF. In DNA, the CDR3 is TGTGCCACCAGCAGAGACAAATTAATTGGAAACACCATATATTTT. This sequence joins TRBV15 and TRBJ1-3; no reliable D call. In germline, CDR1 is LNHNV, CDR2 YYDKDF (reference sequence). V shed 0 bases and J shed 3 bases, with 9 bases lying between them. The CDR3 is 15 amino acids.

The chain recombines TRBV6-4 with TRBJ1-2; the D gene is possibly TRBD1 (5 bases). Germline CDR1 and CDR2: MRHNA and SNTAGT. V lost 0 bases, J lost 8 bases, and 13 bases lay in between. CDR3 length equals 14 residues. The CDR3 loop reads CASSDSFQGRGYTF. CDR3 nucleotides: TGTGCCAGCAGTGACTCGTTTCAGGGACGGGGCTACACCTTC.

V gene TRBV24-1 combines with J gene TRBJ1-2; possibly TRBD1 for D (5 bases). The CDR3 spans 14 residues. Germline CDR1 and CDR2: KGHDR and SFDVKD. Trimming stripped 6 bases from V and 2 bases from J, with 12 bases between. The CDR3 coding sequence is TGTGCCACCAGTCCTAAGGACAAGAACTATGGCTACACCTTC. It yields the protein CATSPKDKNYGYTF.